This TCR beta chain was recorded in a study of vaccination effects on CD4 cells after COVID-19. General study points: In vaccinees who were healthy, merely 1 out of 255 vaccine-induced clones cross-reacted with common cold coronaviruses.

Under the ViraFEST assay, PBMC were stimulated with viral peptide pools so that antigen-specific CD4+ T cells expanded. Sequencing was performed afterwards. Cultured cells yielded isolated CD4+ T cells after about ten days. The table came from immunoSEQ multiplex PCR; TCRdb's copy has only in-frame clones and leaves some out. The sample lists 50,000 to 65,000 clones, 75% to 90% occurring once. The length of the CDR3 is 18 residues. Deletions cut 4 bases from V and 4 bases from J, with 27 bases between. Remarks on this clone: Its target is not known.

This chain joins TRBV5-7 and TRBJ2-7; D assignment may be TRBD1 or TRBD2 (9 bases each). TRBV5-7 has ORF status, its function being uncertain. Sequenced material: CD4+ T cells from PBMCs cultured with HCoV-229E spike peptides, taken before COVID-19 vaccination. This receptor was obtained from a human donor who received a COVID-19 vaccine. CDR3 DNA: TGTGCCAGCAGCCACAGGGGGCCAACATCGCGGGGGGGATACGAGCAGTACGTC. Translation: CASSHRGPTSRGGYEQYV.